This T cell receptor (beta chain) was observed in a study of blood T cell repertoires in COVID-19. This CDR3 contains 14 residues. CDR1 and CDR2 (germline): SGHRS, YFSETQ. Trimming shortened V by 3 bases and J by 5 bases, and 12 bases separated the two germline ends. Under the authors' procedure: Nucleated cell counts were estimated from reference gene primer amplification. Produced via immunoSEQ multiplex PCR; TCRdb's table is partial and in-frame only. V and J calls and clone size are copied from that table; D and trimming were computed from the DNA. The sample gives more than 300,000 clones, roughly nine tenths of which show up once; around 3.9% is in the top ten. Self-reported history from a screening survey and questionnaire set each donor's cohort. Within 2 weeks of study entry, exposed participants had contacted a PCR-confirmed or clinician-diagnosed COVID-19 case.

The sample consisted of PBMCs or T cells enriched from blood (not recorded which). The source of this sequence is a woman in her twenties or thirties who had been exposed to COVID-19. This sequence joins TRBV5-1 and TRBJ1-3, with a weak D call TRBD1 (6 bases). CDR3 coding DNA: TGCGCCAGCAGCTCACAGGGTACGCGAAACACCATATATTTT. Translation: CASSSQGTRNTIYF.